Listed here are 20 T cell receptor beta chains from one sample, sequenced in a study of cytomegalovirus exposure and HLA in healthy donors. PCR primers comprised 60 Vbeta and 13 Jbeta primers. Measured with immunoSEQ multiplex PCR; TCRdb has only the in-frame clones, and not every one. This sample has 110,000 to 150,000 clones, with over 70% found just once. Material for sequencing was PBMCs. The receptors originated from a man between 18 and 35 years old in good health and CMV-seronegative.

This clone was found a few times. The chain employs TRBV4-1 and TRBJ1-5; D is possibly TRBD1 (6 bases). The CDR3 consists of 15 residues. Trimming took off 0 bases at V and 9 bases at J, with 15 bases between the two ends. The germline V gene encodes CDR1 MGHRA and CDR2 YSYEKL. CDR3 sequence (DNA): TGCGCCAGCAGCCAAGAATTCGGCAGGGGAATGCCCCAGCATTTT. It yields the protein CASSQEFGRGMPQHF.

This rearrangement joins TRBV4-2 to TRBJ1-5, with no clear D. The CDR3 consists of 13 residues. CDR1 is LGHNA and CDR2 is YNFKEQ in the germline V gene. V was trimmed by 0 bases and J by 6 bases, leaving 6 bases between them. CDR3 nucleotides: TGTGCCAGCAGCCAAGATGCGGGTCAGCCCCAGCATTTT. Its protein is CASSQDAGQPQHF.

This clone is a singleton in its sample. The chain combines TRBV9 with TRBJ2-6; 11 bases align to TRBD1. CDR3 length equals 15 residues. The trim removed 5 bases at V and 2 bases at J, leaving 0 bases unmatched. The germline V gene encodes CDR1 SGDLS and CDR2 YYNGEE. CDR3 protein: CASRGQGAGANVLTF. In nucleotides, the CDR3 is TGTGCCAGCAGGGGACAGGGGGCTGGGGCCAACGTCCTGACTTTC. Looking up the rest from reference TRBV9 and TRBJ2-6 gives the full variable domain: DSGVTQTPKHLITATGQRVTLRCSPRSGDLSVYWYQQSLDQGLQFLIQYYNGEERAKGNILERFSAQQFPDLHSELNLSSLELGDSALYFCASRGQGAGANVLTFGAGSRLTVL.

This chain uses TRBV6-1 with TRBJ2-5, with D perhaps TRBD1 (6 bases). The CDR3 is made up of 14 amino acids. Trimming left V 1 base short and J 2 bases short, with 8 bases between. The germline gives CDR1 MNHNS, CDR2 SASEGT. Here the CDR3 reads CASSEGGPQETQYF. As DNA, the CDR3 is TGTGCCAGCAGTGAAGGGGGGCCTCAAGAGACCCAGTACTTC.

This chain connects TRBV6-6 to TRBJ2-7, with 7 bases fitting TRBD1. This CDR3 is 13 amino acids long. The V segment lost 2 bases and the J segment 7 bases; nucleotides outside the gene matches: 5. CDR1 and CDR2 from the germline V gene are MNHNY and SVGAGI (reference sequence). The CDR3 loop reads CASSYRGPGEQYF. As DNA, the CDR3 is TGTGCCAGCAGTTACAGGGGGCCGGGGGAGCAGTACTTC.

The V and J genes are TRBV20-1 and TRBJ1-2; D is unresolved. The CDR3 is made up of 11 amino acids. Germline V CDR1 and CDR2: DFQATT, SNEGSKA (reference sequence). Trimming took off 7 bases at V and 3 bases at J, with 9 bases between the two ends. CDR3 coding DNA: TGCAGTGTGGAGCTTTACTATGGCTACACCTTC. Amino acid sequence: CSVELYYGYTF.

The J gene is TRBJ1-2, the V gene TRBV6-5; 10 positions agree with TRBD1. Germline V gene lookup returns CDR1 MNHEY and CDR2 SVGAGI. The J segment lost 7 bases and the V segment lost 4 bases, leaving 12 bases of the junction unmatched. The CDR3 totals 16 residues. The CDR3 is CASSFLLTRDRGGYTF. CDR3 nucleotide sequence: TGTGCCAGCAGTTTCCTCCTCACCCGGGACAGGGGTGGCTACACCTTC.

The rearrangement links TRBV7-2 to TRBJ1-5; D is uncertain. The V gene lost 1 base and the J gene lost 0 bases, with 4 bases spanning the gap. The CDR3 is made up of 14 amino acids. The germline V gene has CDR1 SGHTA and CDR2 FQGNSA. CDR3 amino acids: CASSLVNSNQPQHF. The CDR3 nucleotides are TGTGCCAGCAGCTTAGTTAATAGCAATCAGCCCCAGCATTTT.

CDR3 in DNA: TGCAGCGTTGAAGATCGAAGTAAAACAGGGGAGTACTTC. It translates to CSVEDRSKTGEYF. The chain couples TRBV29-1 to TRBJ2-7, with 7 nucleotides matching TRBD1. CDR3 size: 13 residues. With 0 bases clipped from V and 11 bases from J, the junction kept 10 bases outside the gene matches. Germline lookup yields CDR1 SQVTM and CDR2 ANQGSEA.

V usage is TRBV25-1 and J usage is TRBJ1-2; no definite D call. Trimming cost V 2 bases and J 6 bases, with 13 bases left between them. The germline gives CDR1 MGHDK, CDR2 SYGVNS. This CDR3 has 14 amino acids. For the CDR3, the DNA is TGTGCCAGCAGTGAACCCTGGCGGGGAAATGGCTACACCTTC. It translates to CASSEPWRGNGYTF.

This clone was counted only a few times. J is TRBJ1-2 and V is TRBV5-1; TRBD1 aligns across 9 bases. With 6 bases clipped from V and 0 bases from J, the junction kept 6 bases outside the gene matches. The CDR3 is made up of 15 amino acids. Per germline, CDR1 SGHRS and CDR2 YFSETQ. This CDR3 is CASTKDRGTNYGYTF. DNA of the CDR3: TGCGCCAGCACCAAGGACAGGGGAACTAACTATGGCTACACCTTC.

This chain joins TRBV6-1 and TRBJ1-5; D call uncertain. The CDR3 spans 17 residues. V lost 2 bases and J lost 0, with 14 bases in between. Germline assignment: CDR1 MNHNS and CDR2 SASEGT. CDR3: CASSEMHQAYSNQPQHF. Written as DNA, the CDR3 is TGTGCCAGCAGTGAAATGCATCAGGCCTATAGCAATCAGCCCCAGCATTTT.

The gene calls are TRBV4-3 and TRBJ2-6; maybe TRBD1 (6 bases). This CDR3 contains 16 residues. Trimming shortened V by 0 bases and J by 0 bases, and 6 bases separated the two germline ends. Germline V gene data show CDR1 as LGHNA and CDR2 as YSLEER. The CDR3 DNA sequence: TGCGCCAGCAGCCAAGAAGGGGGCTCTGGGGCCAACGTCCTGACTTTC. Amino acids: CASSQEGGSGANVLTF.

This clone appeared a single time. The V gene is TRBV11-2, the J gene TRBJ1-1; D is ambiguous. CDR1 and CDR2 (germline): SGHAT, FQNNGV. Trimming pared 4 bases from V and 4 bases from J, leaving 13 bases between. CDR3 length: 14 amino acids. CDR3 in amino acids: CASSSEQSGTEAFF. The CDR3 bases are TGTGCCAGCAGCTCGGAACAGTCCGGCACTGAAGCTTTCTTT. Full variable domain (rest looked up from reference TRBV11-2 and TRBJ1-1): EAGVAQSPRYKIIEKRQSVAFWCNPISGHATLYWYQQILGQGPKLLIQFQNNGVVDDSQLPKDRFSAERLKGVDSTLKIQPAKLEDSAVYLCASSSEQSGTEAFFGQGTRLTVV.

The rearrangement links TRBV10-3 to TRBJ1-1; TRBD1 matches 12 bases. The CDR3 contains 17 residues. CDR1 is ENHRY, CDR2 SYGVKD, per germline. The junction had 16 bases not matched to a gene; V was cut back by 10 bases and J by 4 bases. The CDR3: CATQNPGQGAFGTEAFF. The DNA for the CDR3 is TGTGCCACGCAGAACCCGGGACAGGGGGCCTTCGGCACTGAAGCTTTCTTT.

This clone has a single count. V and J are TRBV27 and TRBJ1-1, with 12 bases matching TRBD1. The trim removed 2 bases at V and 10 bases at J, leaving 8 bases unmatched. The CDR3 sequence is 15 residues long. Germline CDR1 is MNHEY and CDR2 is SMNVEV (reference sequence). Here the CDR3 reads CASSLMGQGATGAFF. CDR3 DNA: TGTGCCAGCAGTTTAATGGGACAGGGGGCCACGGGAGCTTTCTTT.

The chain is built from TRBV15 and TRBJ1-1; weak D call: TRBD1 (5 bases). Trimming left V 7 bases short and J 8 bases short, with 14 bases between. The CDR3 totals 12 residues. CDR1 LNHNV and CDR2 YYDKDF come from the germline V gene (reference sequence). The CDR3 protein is CATNQPQGEAFF. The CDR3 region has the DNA TGTGCCACCAACCAGCCCCAGGGCGAAGCTTTCTTT. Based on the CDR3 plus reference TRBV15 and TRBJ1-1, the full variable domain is DAMVIQNPRYQVTQFGKPVTLSCSQTLNHNVMYWYQQKSSQAPKLLFHYYDKDFNNEADTPDNFQSRRPNTSFCFLDIRSPGLGDTAMYLCATNQPQGEAFFGQGTRLTVV.

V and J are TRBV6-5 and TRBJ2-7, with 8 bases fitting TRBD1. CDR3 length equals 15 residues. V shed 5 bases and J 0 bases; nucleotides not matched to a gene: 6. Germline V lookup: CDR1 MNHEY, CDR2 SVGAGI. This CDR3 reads CASSGPGQASYEQYF. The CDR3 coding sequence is TGTGCCAGCAGTGGCCCGGGACAGGCCTCCTACGAGCAGTACTTC.

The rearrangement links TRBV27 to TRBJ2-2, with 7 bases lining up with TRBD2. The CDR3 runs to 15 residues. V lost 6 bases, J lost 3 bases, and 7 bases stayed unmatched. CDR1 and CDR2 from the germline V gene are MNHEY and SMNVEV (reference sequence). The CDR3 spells CASSPGRADTGELFF. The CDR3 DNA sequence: TGTGCCAGCAGCCCGGGGAGGGCAGACACCGGGGAGCTGTTTTTT.

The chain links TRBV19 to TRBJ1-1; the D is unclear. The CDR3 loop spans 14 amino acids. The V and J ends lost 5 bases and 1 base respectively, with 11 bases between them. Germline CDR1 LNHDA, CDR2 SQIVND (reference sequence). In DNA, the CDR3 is TGTGCCAGTAGTCTCGGGGTGGGGAACACTGAAGCTTTCTTT. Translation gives CASSLGVGNTEAFF. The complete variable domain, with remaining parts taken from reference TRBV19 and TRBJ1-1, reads DGGITQSPKYLFRKEGQNVTLSCEQNLNHDAMYWYRQDPGQGLRLIYYSQIVNDFQKGDIAEGYSVSREKKESFPLTVTSAQKNPTAFYLCASSLGVGNTEAFFGQGTRLTVV.